This T cell receptor (beta chain) was recorded in a study of cytomegalovirus exposure and HLA in healthy donors. Study-wide results and limits: A later analysis associated about 18,000 TCR beta sequences with HLA alleles at a 0.05 false discovery rate. Common viral pathogens (according to a later analysis) appeared linked to several of the most significant clusters. In an earlier analysis, in under 700 donors, most V segments appeared productive either ~87% or ~30% of the time.

At collection, donors were nominally healthy, but unrecorded immune exposures were probable. The CDR3 is 13 residues long. Germline V lookup: CDR1 SNHLY, CDR2 FYNNEI. The germline V and J ends were trimmed by 6 bases and 5 bases, with 13 bases remaining between them. In regard to this clone: No antigen is known for it.

Amplification used 60 Vbeta primers and 13 Jbeta primers. Assay: immunoSEQ multiplex PCR; the TCRdb copy retains only in-frame clones and omits some. Of 150,000 to 200,000 clones in the sample, more than 9.5% were seen once. The source of this sequence is a man in his fifties or sixties in good health and CMV-seropositive. Sequences were obtained from PBMCs. The chain joins TRBV2 to TRBJ2-5, with a possible D match to TRBD1 (6 bases). CDR3 residues: CASRATGTETQYF. Here the CDR3 DNA reads TGTGCCAGCAGGGCTACAGGGACGGAGACCCAGTACTTC.